Listed below are T cell receptor beta chains from one sample, sequenced in a study of shared clonotypes between healthy human individuals. Libraries were prepared by immunoSEQ multiplex PCR; TCRdb keeps only in-frame clonotypes and omits some of them. This sample has over 2 million clones, with roughly 95% found just once. Source material: naive CD8+ T cells sorted from blood. The receptor set was obtained from a man aged 18 to 29 in good health. Each CDR3 is given with its conserved first and last residue. Fields, in order: V gene, D gene, CDR3 length, clone size, J gene, CDR3 DNA, CDR3 protein. D genes are given only for firm matches. Clone size is given for some rows only: seen once, a few or many times, or a class if the clone is expanded.

TRBV19	NA	11	NA	TRBJ2-1	TGTGCCGGCGGGGCTTACAATGAGCAGTTCTTC	CAGGAYNEQFF
TRBV5-4	NA	13	NA	TRBJ1-1	TGTGCCAGCAGCTTACAGGGCTACACTGAAGCTTTCTTT	CASSLQGYTEAFF
TRBV5-1	TRBD1	14	NA	TRBJ1-1	TGCGCCAGCAGCTTAACCGGGACAGGGCCTGAAGCTTTCTTT	CASSLTGTGPEAFF
TRBV11-2	NA	18	NA	TRBJ2-3	TGTGCCAGCAGCTTAGCCTACCTAGGGGGAGGGACCCTCGATACGCAGTATTTT	CASSLAYLGGGTLDTQYF
TRBV4-2	NA	14	NA	TRBJ1-3	TGTGCCAGCAGCCAAGTACACACTGGAAACACCATATATTTT	CASSQVHTGNTIYF
TRBV6-6	TRBD2	13	NA	TRBJ2-7	TGTGCCAGCAGGGGACTAGGGGGAGACGAGCAGTACTTC	CASRGLGGDEQYF
TRBV7-8	NA	16	NA	TRBJ1-2	TGTGCCAGCAGCTTAACGCCGGGTTCCATCGACTATGGCTACACCTTC	CASSLTPGSIDYGYTF
TRBV6-7	NA	15	NA	TRBJ2-7	TGTGCCAGCAGTTCCCTACGACGGGTCTCCTACGAGCAGTACTTC	CASSSLRRVSYEQYF
TRBV7-2	NA	13	few	TRBJ2-5	TGTGCCAGCAGCTTACCGGGACGGAAGACCCAGTACTTC	CASSLPGRKTQYF
TRBV19	NA	15	NA	TRBJ2-5	TGTGCCAGTAGTCAGGGGGAGGGTGTCGGAGAGACCCAGTACTTC	CASSQGEGVGETQYF
TRBV27	NA	17	NA	TRBJ1-2	TGTGCCAGCAGTCTCCGCCCCCCCCCGACGGAACTCTATGGCTACACCTTC	CASSLRPPPTELYGYTF
TRBV5-6	NA	13	NA	TRBJ1-1	TGTGCCAGCACCTACAGGGAGAGCACTGAAGCTTTCTTT	CASTYRESTEAFF
TRBV9	TRBD1	13	NA	TRBJ1-2	TGTGCCAGCAGCGGGACAGGGTCCTATGGCTACACCTTC	CASSGTGSYGYTF
TRBV11-2	TRBD2	19	once	TRBJ2-3	TGTGCCAGCAGCTTAGATACGTGGACTAGCGGGAGTGCGACAGATACGCAGTATTTT	CASSLDTWTSGSATDTQYF
TRBV29-1	NA	11	NA	TRBJ2-1	TGCAGTCTGGGGAGGACTAATGAGCAGTTCTTC	CSLGRTNEQFF
TRBV6-5	TRBD2	14	NA	TRBJ2-7	TGTGCCAGCAGTTTAGGGACTAGCGTTTGGGAGCAGTACTTC	CASSLGTSVWEQYF
TRBV5-6	NA	14	NA	TRBJ2-3	TGTGCCAGCAGCTTGGTGTACAACACAGATACGCAGTATTTT	CASSLVYNTDTQYF
TRBV30	NA	13	NA	TRBJ1-2	TGTGCCTGGAGTGTGACGGGGTCCGATGGCTACACCTTC	CAWSVTGSDGYTF
TRBV7-9	NA	12	NA	TRBJ2-7	TGTGCCAGCACCGGACAATCCTACGAGCAGTACTTC	CASTGQSYEQYF
TRBV6-1	NA	13	NA	TRBJ2-7	TGTGCCAGCAGTGAAGGACTCTTCTACGAGCAGTACTTC	CASSEGLFYEQYF
TRBV29-1	NA	12	once	TRBJ1-2	TGCAGCGTTGATGGGAGGGGCTATGGCTACACCTTC	CSVDGRGYGYTF
TRBV29-1	TRBD1	16	NA	TRBJ2-1	TGCAGCGTTGAGGACAGGGGCCCATTGCCCTACAATGAGCAGTTCTTC	CSVEDRGPLPYNEQFF
TRBV7-8	TRBD2	17	NA	TRBJ2-3	TGTGCCAGCAGCTTAGGGATAGCGGGAGGGCCTATTTGGACGCAGTATTTT	CASSLGIAGGPIWTQYF
TRBV7-9	TRBD2	14	NA	TRBJ2-7	TGTGCCAGCAGCTTAAGCGGGGGGCCTGACGAGCAGTACTTC	CASSLSGGPDEQYF
TRBV11-1	NA	14	once	TRBJ2-2	TGTGCCAGCAGCTTAGCGGGCCTCACCGGGGAGCTGTTTTTT	CASSLAGLTGELFF
TRBV15	NA	17	NA	TRBJ1-2	TGTGCCACCAGCAGACCCCCGGCGTGGGAACTCTTTGATGGCTACACCTTC	CATSRPPAWELFDGYTF
TRBV25-1	TRBD1	15	once	TRBJ1-1	TGTGCCAGCAGTGGATGGGACAGCAAAAACACTGAAGCTTTCTTT	CASSGWDSKNTEAFF
TRBV5-1	TRBD2	13	NA	TRBJ2-7	TGCGCCAGCAGAGGCGGGAGCTCCTACGAGCAGTACTTC	CASRGGSSYEQYF
TRBV27	TRBD1	16	NA	TRBJ2-7	TGTGCCAGCAGTCCTTCGCCGGGACAGGGGATGTACGAGCAGTACTTC	CASSPSPGQGMYEQYF
TRBV6-1	NA	12	NA	TRBJ2-7	TGTGCCAGCAGTGAAGTAATCTACGAGCAGTACTTC	CASSEVIYEQYF